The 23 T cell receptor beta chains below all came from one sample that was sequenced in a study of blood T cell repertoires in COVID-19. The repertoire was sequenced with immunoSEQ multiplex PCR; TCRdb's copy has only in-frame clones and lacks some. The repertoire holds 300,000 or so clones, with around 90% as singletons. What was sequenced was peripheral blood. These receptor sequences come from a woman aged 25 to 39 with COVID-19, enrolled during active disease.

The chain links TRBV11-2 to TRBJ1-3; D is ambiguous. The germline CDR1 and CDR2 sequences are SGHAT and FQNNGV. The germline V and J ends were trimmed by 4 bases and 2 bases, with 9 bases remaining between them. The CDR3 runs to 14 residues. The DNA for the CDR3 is TGTGCCAGCAGCTCTTCAAGCACTGGAAACACCATATATTTT. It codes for CASSSSSTGNTIYF.

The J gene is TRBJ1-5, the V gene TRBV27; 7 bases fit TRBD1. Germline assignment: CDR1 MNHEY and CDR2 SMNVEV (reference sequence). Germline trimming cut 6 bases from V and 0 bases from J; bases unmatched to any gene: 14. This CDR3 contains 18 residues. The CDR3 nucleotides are TGTGCCAGCAGCTCGGGGGCCTCGGGACAGAATAGCAATCAGCCCCAGCATTTT. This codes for CASSSGASGQNSNQPQHF.

In DNA form, the CDR3 reads TGTGCCAGCAGTGAAAGGGGGTCCCAGTACTTC. Amino acids: CASSERGSQYF. The chain has TRBV25-1 and TRBJ2-5, with D perhaps matching TRBD1 (6 bases). Per the germline V gene, CDR1 is MGHDK and CDR2 is SYGVNS. This CDR3 contains 11 residues. V lost 2 bases to trimming and J lost 9 bases, with 7 bases between them.

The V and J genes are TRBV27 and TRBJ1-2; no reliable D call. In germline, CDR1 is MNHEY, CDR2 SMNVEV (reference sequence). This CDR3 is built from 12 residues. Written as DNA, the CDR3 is TGTGCTGCGGGGTACGAGGGTGATGGCTACACCTTC. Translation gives CAAGYEGDGYTF.

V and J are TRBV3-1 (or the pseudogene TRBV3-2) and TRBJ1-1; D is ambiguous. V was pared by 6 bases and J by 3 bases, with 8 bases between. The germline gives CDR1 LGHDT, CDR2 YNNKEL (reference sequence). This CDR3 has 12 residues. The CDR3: CASSPRDTEAFF. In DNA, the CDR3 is TGTGCCAGCAGTCCGCGGGACACTGAAGCTTTCTTT.

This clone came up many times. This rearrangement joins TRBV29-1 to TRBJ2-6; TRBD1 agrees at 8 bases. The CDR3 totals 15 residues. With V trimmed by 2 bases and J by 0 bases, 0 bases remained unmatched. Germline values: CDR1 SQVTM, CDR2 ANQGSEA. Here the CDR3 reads CSVEQGASGANVLTF. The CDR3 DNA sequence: TGCAGCGTTGAACAGGGGGCCTCTGGGGCCAACGTCCTGACTTTC.

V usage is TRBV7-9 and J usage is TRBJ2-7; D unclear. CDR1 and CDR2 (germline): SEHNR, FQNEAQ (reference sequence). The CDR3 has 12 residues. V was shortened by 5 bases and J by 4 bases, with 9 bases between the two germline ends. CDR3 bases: TGTGCCAGCAGCCCCACAGATTACGAGCAGTACTTC. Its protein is CASSPTDYEQYF.

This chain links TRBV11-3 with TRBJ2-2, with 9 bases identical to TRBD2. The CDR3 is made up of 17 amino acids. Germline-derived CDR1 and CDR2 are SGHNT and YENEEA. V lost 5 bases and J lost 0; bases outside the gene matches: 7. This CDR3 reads CASSMHLAGSNTGELFF. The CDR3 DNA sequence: TGTGCCAGCAGCATGCACCTAGCGGGGTCGAACACCGGGGAGCTGTTTTTT.

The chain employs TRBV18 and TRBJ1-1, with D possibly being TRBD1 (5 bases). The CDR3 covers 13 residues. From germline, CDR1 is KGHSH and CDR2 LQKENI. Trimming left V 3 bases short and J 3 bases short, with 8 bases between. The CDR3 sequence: CASSPGGDTEAFF. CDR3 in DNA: TGTGCCAGCTCACCGGGGGGGGACACTGAAGCTTTCTTT.

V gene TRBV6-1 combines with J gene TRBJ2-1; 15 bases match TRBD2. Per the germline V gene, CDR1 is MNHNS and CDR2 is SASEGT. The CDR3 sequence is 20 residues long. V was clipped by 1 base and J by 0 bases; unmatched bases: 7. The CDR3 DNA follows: TGTGCCAGCAGTGAAGATCCCCGGACTAGCGGGAGGGCCTCCTACAATGAGCAGTTCTTC. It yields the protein CASSEDPRTSGRASYNEQFF.

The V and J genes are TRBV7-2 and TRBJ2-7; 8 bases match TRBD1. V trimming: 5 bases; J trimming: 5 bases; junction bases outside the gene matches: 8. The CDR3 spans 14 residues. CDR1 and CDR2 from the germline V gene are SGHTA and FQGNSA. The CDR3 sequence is CASSRHDRGDEQYF. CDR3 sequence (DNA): TGTGCCAGCAGCCGCCATGACAGGGGCGACGAGCAGTACTTC.

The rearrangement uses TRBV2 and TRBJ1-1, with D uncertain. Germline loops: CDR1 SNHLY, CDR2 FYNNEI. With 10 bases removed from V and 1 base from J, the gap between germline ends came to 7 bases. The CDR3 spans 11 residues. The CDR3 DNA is TGTGCCACCATCAGGAACACTGAAGCTTTCTTT. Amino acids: CATIRNTEAFF.

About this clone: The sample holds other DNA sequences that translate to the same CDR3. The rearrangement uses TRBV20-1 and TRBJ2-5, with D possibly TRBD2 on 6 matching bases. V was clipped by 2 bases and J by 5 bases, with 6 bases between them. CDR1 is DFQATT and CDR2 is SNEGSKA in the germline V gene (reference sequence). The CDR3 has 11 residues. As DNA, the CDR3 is TGCAGTGCTAGACGGGGGGAGACCCAGTACTTC. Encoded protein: CSARRGETQYF.

The chain's CDR3 is CASSLVPGQGREQYF. The DNA for the CDR3 is TGCGCCAGCAGCTTGGTTCCGGGACAGGGCCGGGAGCAGTACTTC. The rearrangement uses TRBV5-1 and TRBJ2-7; 9 positions agree with TRBD1. V gave up 0 bases and J gave up 7 bases; unmatched junction bases: 8. Germline V CDR1 and CDR2: SGHRS, YFSETQ. The CDR3 is 15 residues long.

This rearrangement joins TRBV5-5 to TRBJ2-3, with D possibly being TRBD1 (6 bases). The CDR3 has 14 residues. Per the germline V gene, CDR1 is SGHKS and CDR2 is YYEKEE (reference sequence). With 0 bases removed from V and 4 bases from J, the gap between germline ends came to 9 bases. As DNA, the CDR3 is TGTGCCAGCAGCTTGGCCCAGGGGTCAGATACGCAGTATTTT. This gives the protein CASSLAQGSDTQYF.

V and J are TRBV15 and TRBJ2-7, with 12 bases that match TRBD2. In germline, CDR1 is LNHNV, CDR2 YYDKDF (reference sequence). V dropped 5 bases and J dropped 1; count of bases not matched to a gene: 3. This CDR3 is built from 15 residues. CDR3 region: CATSLGLAGSYEQYF. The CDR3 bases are TGTGCCACCAGCCTCGGACTAGCGGGGTCCTACGAGCAGTACTTC.

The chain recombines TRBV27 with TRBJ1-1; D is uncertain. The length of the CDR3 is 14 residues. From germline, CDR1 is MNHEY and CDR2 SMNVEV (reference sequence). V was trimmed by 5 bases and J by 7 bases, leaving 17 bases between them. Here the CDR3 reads CASSPIGRGGEAFF. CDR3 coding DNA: TGTGCCAGCAGTCCGATAGGACGAGGAGGTGAAGCTTTCTTT.

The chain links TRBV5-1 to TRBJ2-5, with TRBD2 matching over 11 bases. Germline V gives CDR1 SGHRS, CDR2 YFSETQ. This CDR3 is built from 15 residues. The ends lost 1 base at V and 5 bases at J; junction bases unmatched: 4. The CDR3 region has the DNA TGCGCCAGCAGCTTGTTACTAGCGGGGGAGGAGACCCAGTACTTC. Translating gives CASSLLLAGEETQYF.

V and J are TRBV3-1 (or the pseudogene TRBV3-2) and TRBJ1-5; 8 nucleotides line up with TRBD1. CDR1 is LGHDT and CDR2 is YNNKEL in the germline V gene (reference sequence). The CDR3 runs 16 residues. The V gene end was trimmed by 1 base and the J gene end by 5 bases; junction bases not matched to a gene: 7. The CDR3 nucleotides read TGTGCCAGCAGCCAAGGGGCAACAGGGGGACATCAGCCCCAGCATTTT. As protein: CASSQGATGGHQPQHF.

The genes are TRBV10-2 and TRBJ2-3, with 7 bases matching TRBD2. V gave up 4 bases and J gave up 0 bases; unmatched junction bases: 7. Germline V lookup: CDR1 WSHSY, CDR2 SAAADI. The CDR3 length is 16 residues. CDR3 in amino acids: CASSAREVFSTDTQYF. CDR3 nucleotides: TGCGCCAGCAGTGCTCGGGAGGTCTTCAGCACAGATACGCAGTATTTT.

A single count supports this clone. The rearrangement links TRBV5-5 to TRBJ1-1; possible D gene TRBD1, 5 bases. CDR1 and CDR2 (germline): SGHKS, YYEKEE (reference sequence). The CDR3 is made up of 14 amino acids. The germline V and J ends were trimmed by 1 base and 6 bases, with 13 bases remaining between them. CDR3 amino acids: CASSLIVGGAEAFF. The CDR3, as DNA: TGTGCCAGCAGCTTGATCGTAGGAGGGGCTGAAGCTTTCTTT.

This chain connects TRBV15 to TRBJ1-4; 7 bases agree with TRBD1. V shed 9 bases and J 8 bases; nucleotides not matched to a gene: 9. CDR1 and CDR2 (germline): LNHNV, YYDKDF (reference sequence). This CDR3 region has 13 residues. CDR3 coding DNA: TGTGCCACTCGGGACAGTTCCTTCGAAAAACTGTTTTTT. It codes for CATRDSSFEKLFF.

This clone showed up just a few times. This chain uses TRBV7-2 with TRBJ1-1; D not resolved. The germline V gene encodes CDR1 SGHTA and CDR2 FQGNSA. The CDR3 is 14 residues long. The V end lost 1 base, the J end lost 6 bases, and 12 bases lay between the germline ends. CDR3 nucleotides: TGTGCCAGCAGCTTAGAGCGGGGTGCGGCTGAAGCTTTCTTT. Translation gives CASSLERGAAEAFF.